This TCR beta chain stems from a study of OX40 agonist ivuxolimab in advanced cancers. Measured with immunoSEQ multiplex PCR; TCRdb has only the in-frame clones, and not every one. The sample shows under 65,000 clones, 70% to 90% of them seen only once. This TCR derives from an adult with an advanced solid tumor such as melanoma, head and neck, liver or kidney cancer. The input for sequencing was CD4+ or CD8+ T cells sorted from blood, taken in a trial of the OX40 agonist ivuxolimab.

CDR3 DNA sequence: TGTGCCAGCAGCTCGGACAGGGGGCTTGGCGAAAAACTGTTTTTT. This codes for CASSSDRGLGEKLFF. V gene TRBV7-9 combines with J gene TRBJ1-4; 11 positions agree with TRBD1. J lost 8 bases, V lost 4 bases, and 6 bases had no gene match. The CDR3 is made up of 15 amino acids. The germline V gene has CDR1 SEHNR and CDR2 FQNEAQ (reference sequence).